These T cell receptor beta chains were read from a single sample in a study of PD-L1 blockade in urothelial cancer. The assay was immunoSEQ multiplex PCR, and TCRdb's table has in-frame clones only and misses some. The data show around 50,000 clones, about 85% seen once. The input for sequencing was PBMCs, taken around atezolizumab (anti-PD-L1) treatment. These receptors were obtained from a man aged 50 to 60 with urothelial cancer. The CDR3 runs from the conserved cysteine through the conserved F or W. Each record gives: D gene, CDR3 length, V gene, clone size, J gene, CDR3 protein, CDR3 DNA. A D gene is named only where the DNA matches it firmly. Not all rows give a size; the values are once, few, many and, for expanded clones, a class.

NA	13	TRBV10-3	NA	TRBJ2-7	CAIRVDRTYEQYF	TGTGCCATCAGGGTCGACAGGACTTACGAGCAGTACTTC
NA	14	TRBV7-2	NA	TRBJ2-5	CASSPVRQSETQYF	TGTGCCAGCAGCCCCGTTCGACAGTCGGAGACCCAGTACTTC
NA	14	TRBV5-5	NA	TRBJ1-4	CASSWGGTNEKLFF	TGTGCCAGCAGCTGGGGGGGTACTAATGAAAAACTGTTTTTT
TRBD2	17	TRBV5-6	NA	TRBJ2-3	CASSLWLAGMRTDTQYF	TGTGCCAGCAGCTTGTGGCTAGCGGGGATGAGGACAGATACGCAGTATTTT
TRBD1	18	TRBV9	once	TRBJ1-4	CASSDPLTGGETNEKLFF	TGTGCCAGCAGCGACCCGCTGACAGGGGGCGAAACTAATGAAAAACTGTTTTTT
TRBD1	14	TRBV5-5	NA	TRBJ1-4	CASSSYGTGEKLFF	TGTGCCAGCAGCTCCTACGGGACAGGGGAAAAACTGTTTTTT
NA	16	TRBV6-1	few	TRBJ1-6	CASSEALLGGDSPLHF	TGTGCCAGCAGTGAAGCGCTCCTGGGCGGGGATTCACCCCTCCACTTT
NA	13	TRBV28	NA	TRBJ2-7	CASSPPAGFEQYF	TGTGCCAGCAGTCCACCGGCAGGGTTCGAGCAGTACTTC
TRBD2	16	TRBV5-1	NA	TRBJ2-1	CASSLFESGSLNEQFF	TGCGCCAGCAGCTTGTTTGAAAGCGGGAGCCTCAATGAGCAGTTCTTC
TRBD1	16	TRBV18	NA	TRBJ1-5	CASSPETGGQNQPQHF	TGTGCCAGCTCACCGGAAACAGGGGGCCAAAATCAGCCCCAGCATTTT